This TCR beta chain derives from a study of shared clonotypes between healthy human individuals. About this clone itself: Its antigen is currently unknown.

J lost 7 bases, V lost 4 bases, and 8 bases had no gene match. This CDR3 has 15 amino acids. Germline lookup yields CDR1 SGHDT and CDR2 YYEEEE. Whole-study findings and limits: Clonotypes shared by all four sorted-subset donors had higher generation probabilities than non-shared clonotypes.

Profiled with immunoSEQ multiplex PCR; TCRdb holds only in-frame clones, not every one. This sample has 330,000 or so clones, with about 73% found just once. The sample consisted of memory CD4+ T cells sorted from blood. Subset described: CD45RA-negative fraction. The clonotype comes from a man younger than 45 in good health. This rearrangement joins TRBV5-6 to TRBJ1-4, with TRBD1 identical over 9 bases. CDR3: CASSGGTGLVEKLFF. The CDR3 nucleotides read TGTGCCAGCAGCGGCGGGACAGGGTTGGTTGAAAAACTGTTTTTT. Drawing the rest from reference TRBV5-6 and TRBJ1-4, the complete variable domain is DAGVTQSPTHLIKTRGQQVTLRCSPKSGHDTVSWYQQALGQGPQFIFQYYEEEERQRGNFPDRFSGHQFPNYSSELNVNALLLGDSALYLCASSGGTGLVEKLFFGSGTQLSVL.